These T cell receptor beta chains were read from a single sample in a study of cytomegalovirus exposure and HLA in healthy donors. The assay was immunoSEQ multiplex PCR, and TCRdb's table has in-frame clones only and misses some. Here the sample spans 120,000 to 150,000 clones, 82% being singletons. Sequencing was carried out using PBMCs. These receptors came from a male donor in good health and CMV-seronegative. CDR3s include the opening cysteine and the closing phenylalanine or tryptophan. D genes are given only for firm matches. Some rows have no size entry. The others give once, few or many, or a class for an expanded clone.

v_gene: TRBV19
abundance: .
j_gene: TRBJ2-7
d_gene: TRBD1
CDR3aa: CASSIDSRTGVNSYEQYF
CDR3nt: TGTGCCAGTAGTATAGATTCCAGGACAGGGGTTAATTCCTACGAGCAGTACTTC

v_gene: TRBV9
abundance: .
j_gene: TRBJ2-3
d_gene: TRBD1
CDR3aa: CASSGRDRVKDTQYF
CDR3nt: TGTGCCAGCAGCGGCCGGGACAGGGTGAAAGATACGCAGTATTTT

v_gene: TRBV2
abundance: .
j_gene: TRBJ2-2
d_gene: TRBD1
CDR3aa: CASSGGTGFGTGELFF
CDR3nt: TGTGCCAGCAGTGGCGGGACAGGGTTTGGCACCGGGGAGCTGTTTTTT

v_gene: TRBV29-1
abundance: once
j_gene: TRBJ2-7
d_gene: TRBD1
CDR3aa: CSVGTYRGNYEQYF
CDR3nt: TGCAGCGTTGGAACGTACAGGGGAAACTACGAGCAGTACTTC

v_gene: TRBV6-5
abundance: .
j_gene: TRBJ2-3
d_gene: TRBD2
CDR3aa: CASSYGISGTTDTQYF
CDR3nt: TGTGCCAGCAGTTACGGGATTAGCGGGACCACAGATACGCAGTATTTT

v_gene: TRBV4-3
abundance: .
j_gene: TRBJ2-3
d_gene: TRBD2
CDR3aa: CASSPAGPAGNTDTQYF
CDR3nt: TGCGCCAGCAGCCCCGCCGGACCAGCGGGGAACACAGATACGCAGTATTTT

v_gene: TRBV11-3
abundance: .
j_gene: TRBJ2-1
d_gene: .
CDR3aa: CASSSIGGGAFF
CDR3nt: TGTGCCAGCAGTTCAATCGGAGGGGGGGCATTCTTC

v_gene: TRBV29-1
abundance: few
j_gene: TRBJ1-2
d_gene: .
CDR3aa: CSVDHGGYGYTF
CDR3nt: TGCAGCGTTGACCACGGTGGCTATGGCTACACCTTC

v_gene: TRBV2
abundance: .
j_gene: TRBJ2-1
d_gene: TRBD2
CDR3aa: CASRVSGSSYNEQFF
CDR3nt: TGTGCCAGCAGAGTTAGCGGGAGCTCCTACAATGAGCAGTTCTTC

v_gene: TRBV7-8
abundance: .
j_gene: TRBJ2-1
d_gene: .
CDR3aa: CASSADYDEQFF
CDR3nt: TGTGCCAGCAGCGCAGACTACGATGAGCAGTTCTTC

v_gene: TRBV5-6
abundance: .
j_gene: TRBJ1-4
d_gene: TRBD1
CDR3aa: CASSLPGQENEKLFF
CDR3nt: TGTGCCAGCAGCCTGCCGGGACAGGAGAATGAAAAACTGTTTTTT

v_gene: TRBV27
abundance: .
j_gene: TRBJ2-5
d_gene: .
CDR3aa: CASSPGAGGGTQYF
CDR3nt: TGTGCCAGCAGCCCGGGAGCAGGGGGAGGGACCCAGTACTTC